This T cell receptor beta chain originates from a study of cytomegalovirus exposure and HLA in healthy donors. Broader study findings: High specificity and sensitivity for cytomegalovirus status were reported for the classifier. Looking again later, the authors saw that most CMV-associated TCR beta chains seemed HLA-restricted.

The CDR3 spans 12 residues. Trimming removed 3 bases from V and 8 bases from J, with 10 bases in between. Germline V lookup: CDR1 LNHDA, CDR2 SQIVND (reference sequence). Primers for the PCR totalled 60 Vbeta and 13 Jbeta. The method was immunoSEQ multiplex PCR; TCRdb's version includes in-frame clones alone and lacks a portion of them. The sample has roughly 140,000 clones; less than 10% are singletons. A single count supports this clone. Antigen specificity is unknown. The material sequenced was PBMCs. V usage is TRBV19 and J usage is TRBJ1-2; D gene unclear. The origin of this receptor is a male donor in good health and CMV-seronegative. The CDR3 DNA reads TGTGCCAGTAGTATGTCCTTGCAGGGCTACACCTTC. Protein: CASSMSLQGYTF. The whole variable domain, filled in from reference TRBV19 and TRBJ1-2, reads DGGITQSPKYLFRKEGQNVTLSCEQNLNHDAMYWYRQDPGQGLRLIYYSQIVNDFQKGDIAEGYSVSREKKESFPLTVTSAQKNPTAFYLCASSMSLQGYTFGSGTRLTVV.